This T cell receptor beta chain was observed in a study of beta chain features in type 1 diabetes. Study outcomes and limitations: In every one of the four CD4+ subsets, TCRB CDR3s were moderately but significantly shorter in Type 1 diabetes patients. A pattern of fewer insertions and more deletions at VDJ junctions was seen in type 1 diabetes patients.

For this clone: Its specificity is not known.

The entirety of the isolated RNA underwent reverse transcription, so expressed TCRB transcripts were sequenced. Using immunoSEQ multiplex PCR, the repertoire was profiled, and TCRdb retains in-frame clones only, with some absent. The sample has 300,000 to 400,000 clones; less than 15% are singletons. V dropped 5 bases and J dropped 0 bases, with 14 bases sitting between them. Germline CDR1 reads SNHLY; CDR2 reads FYNNEI. This CDR3 spans 16 amino acids. Heparinised blood was drawn once per donor, averaging around 120 mL. CD4+ cells of the naive, central memory, regulatory and stem cell-like memory types were sorted via CD45RO/CCR7/CD25/CD127/CD95/CD27. Over 95% purity was reached by all sorted populations.

This receptor was identified in a woman under 30 with type 1 diabetes. Sequenced sample: naive CD4+ T cells from blood. V usage is TRBV2 and J usage is TRBJ1-5, with a tentative D call TRBD1 (6 bases). CDR3 sequence: CASSPGESYSNQPQHF. The CDR3 DNA reads TGTGCCAGCAGTCCAGGGGAGAGTTATAGCAATCAGCCCCAGCATTTT. Supplemented by reference TRBV2 and TRBJ1-5, the full variable domain reads EPEVTQTPSHQVTQMGQEVILRCVPISNHLYFYWYRQILGQKVEFLVSFYNNEISEKSEIFDDQFSVERPDGSNFTLKIRSTKLEDSAMYFCASSPGESYSNQPQHFGDGTRLSIL.